This TCR beta chain is drawn from a study of shared clonotypes between healthy human individuals. Across the study: Three plates each covered CD4 naive and memory; CD8 naive two, CD8 memory one.

The method was immunoSEQ multiplex PCR; TCRdb's version includes in-frame clones alone and lacks a portion of them. The table records about 590,000 clones, just under 97% of them present only once. As to this clone: The antigen is unknown.

The CDR3 length is 11 residues. Germline CDR1 and CDR2: SEHNR and FQNEAQ (reference sequence). The ends were cut back, 6 bases at V and 6 bases at J, with 7 bases in the middle. The study's findings and limits: Exclusively blood specimens were collected; tissue repertoires likely differ.

Naive-designated CD8 cells lacked CD45RO, were positively enriched for CCR7, and omitted terminally differentiated effector memory CD45RA+ cells. Sequencing was performed on naive CD8+ T cells sorted from blood. This chain joins TRBV7-9 and TRBJ2-3; D not resolved. The receptor was isolated from a woman in her twenties or thirties in good health. The DNA for the CDR3 is TGTGCCAGCAGTCATTCGGATACGCAGTATTTT. This codes for CASSHSDTQYF.